The 25 T cell receptor beta chains in this list originate from one sample, sequenced in a study of CD8+ T cells in alopecia areata (dated by TCRdb to 2016 to 2019). The method was the immunoSEQ multiplex PCR assay. RNA was extracted from all samples and reverse transcribed into cDNA, which served as template for TCR sequencing. TCRdb holds this immuneACCESS table with in-frame rearrangements only. Some clones are missing; in checked studies, unresolved V genes explain under half, and the rest has no known cause. The table for this sample lists about 140,000 clones; 65% to 90% of them were counted only once. Approximately 25% of the sample is in the top ten clones. Read against the paper, the sample's time point label means: around 4 weeks on oral tofacitinib. Explained via the paper, the treatment or condition label denotes: oral pan-JAK inhibitor, 5-10 mg twice daily. Here the sequenced sample was CD8+ T cells sorted from blood, taken at week 4, from a patient treated with tofacitinib. The receptors shown here come from a human donor with alopecia areata.

The chain links TRBV2 to TRBJ2-7; D could derive from TRBD1 or TRBD2 (6 bases each). This CDR3 has 14 residues. CDR1 is SNHLY and CDR2 is FYNNEI in the germline V gene. Trimming left V 4 bases short and J 5 bases short, with 15 bases between. Here the CDR3 DNA reads TGTGCCAGCAGTGGGGGGCTAGCGTCCCACGAGCAGTACTTC. It codes for CASSGGLASHEQYF.

This rearrangement joins TRBV4-1 to TRBJ2-7; 9 bases are a match to TRBD1. The CDR3 totals 14 residues. Germline V lookup: CDR1 MGHRA, CDR2 YSYEKL. V gave up 3 bases and J gave up 4 bases; unmatched junction bases: 4. The CDR3 sequence: CASSQIQGAYEQYF. The CDR3 DNA reads as TGCGCCAGCAGCCAGATACAGGGGGCGTACGAGCAGTACTTC.

The rearrangement joins TRBV10-3 to TRBJ1-1, with TRBD1 as a possible D gene (5 bases). CDR3 length: 13 residues. Germline-derived CDR1 and CDR2 are ENHRY and SYGVKD. V lost 3 bases and J 6 bases, leaving 11 bases between the germline ends. Here the CDR3 reads CAISEIGGAEAFF. For the CDR3, the DNA is TGTGCCATCAGTGAAATTGGAGGGGCTGAAGCTTTCTTT.

J is TRBJ1-6 and V is TRBV11-2, with no clear D. Germline V CDR1 and CDR2: SGHAT, FQNNGV. Trimming stripped 4 bases from V and 14 bases from J, with 9 bases between. The CDR3 runs to 11 residues. The CDR3 is CASSSKMALHF. The CDR3 nucleotides read TGTGCCAGCAGCTCCAAGATGGCCCTCCACTTT.

The chain links TRBV10-2 to TRBJ2-3; the match to TRBD2 covers 16 bases. The CDR3 is made up of 15 amino acids. The V segment lost 8 bases and the J segment 4 bases; nucleotides outside the gene matches: 3. Germline values: CDR1 WSHSY, CDR2 SAAADI. CDR3 residues: CASGTSGGAADTQYF. The CDR3 nucleotides read TGCGCCAGCGGGACTAGCGGGGGGGCCGCAGATACGCAGTATTTT.

The V and J genes are TRBV6-5 and TRBJ1-6; D possibly corresponds to TRBD1 (5 bases). The CDR3 extends over 14 amino acids. The ends were cut back, 6 bases at V and 9 bases at J, with 15 bases in the middle. Germline loops: CDR1 MNHEY, CDR2 SVGAGI. CDR3 sequence reads: CASSPGAEGSPLHF. CDR3 nucleotide sequence: TGTGCCAGCAGCCCCGGGGCCGAGGGTTCACCCCTCCACTTT.

This clone has only one observation. The rearrangement joins TRBV10-3 to TRBJ1-4; perhaps TRBD1 as D (6 bases). This CDR3 has 17 residues. The germline V gene has CDR1 ENHRY and CDR2 SYGVKD. V was cut by 3 bases and J by 0 bases, with 14 bases left in between. CDR3 bases: TGTGCCATCAGTGACCCCCTGACAGGCGCAACTAATGAAAAACTGTTTTTT. Translation: CAISDPLTGATNEKLFF.

The chain has TRBV5-6 and TRBJ2-3; D might be TRBD2 (5 bases). Trimming shortened V by 0 bases and J by 1 base, and 9 bases separated the two germline ends. The germline gives CDR1 SGHDT, CDR2 YYEEEE. This CDR3 is built from 15 residues. CDR3 sequence reads: CASSLGWGGTDTQYF. CDR3 nucleotide sequence: TGTGCCAGCAGCTTGGGATGGGGAGGCACAGATACGCAGTATTTT.

The genes are TRBV15 and TRBJ2-7; TRBD1 matches 8 bases. With 4 bases clipped from V and 1 base from J, the junction kept 9 bases outside the gene matches. The germline V gene has CDR1 LNHNV and CDR2 YYDKDF (reference sequence). The CDR3 runs 16 residues. The CDR3: CATSTDGTGQSYEQYF. The CDR3 bases are TGTGCCACCAGCACGGACGGGACAGGACAATCCTACGAGCAGTACTTC.

CDR3 DNA sequence: TGTGCCAGCAGACACACTAGCGGGGGGGCAGATACGCAGTATTTT. Translation gives CASRHTSGGADTQYF. The genes are TRBV4-2 and TRBJ2-3; TRBD2 matches 13 bases. There are 15 residues in the CDR3. V was pared by 6 bases and J by 4 bases, with 4 bases of the junction left unmatched. Germline V gene sequence: CDR1 LGHNA, CDR2 YNFKEQ.

This sequence joins TRBV4-3 and TRBJ1-5; the D is unclear. The CDR3 is 16 residues long. The germline V and J ends were trimmed by 0 bases and 2 bases, with 11 bases remaining between them. CDR1 is LGHNA and CDR2 is YSLEER in the germline V gene. CDR3 nucleotide sequence: TGCGCCAGCAGCCAAGATTCTACAGTCGGCAATCAGCCCCAGCATTTT. Encoded protein: CASSQDSTVGNQPQHF.

This clone was seen more than once but under ten times. V gene TRBV7-9 combines with J gene TRBJ2-7, with 9 bases lining up with TRBD2. Germline V lookup: CDR1 SEHNR, CDR2 FQNEAQ (reference sequence). The V gene end was trimmed by 8 bases and the J gene end by 2 bases; junction bases not matched to a gene: 4. CDR3 length equals 13 residues. CDR3 nucleotide sequence: TGTGCCAGCTTTATAGCGGGGGCCTACGAGCAGTACTTC. Its translation is CASFIAGAYEQYF. The variable domain in full, completed from reference TRBV7-9 and TRBJ2-7, reads DTGVSQNPRHKITKRGQNVTFRCDPISEHNRLYWYRQTLGQGPEFLTYFQNEAQLEKSRLLSDRFSAERPKGSFSTLEIQRTEQGDSAMYLCASFIAGAYEQYFGPGTRLTVT.

The chain joins TRBV6-5 to TRBJ2-5, with D tentatively TRBD2 (5 bases). The CDR3 is 15 amino acids. Germline V gene data show CDR1 as MNHEY and CDR2 as SVGAGI. The V and J ends lost 2 bases and 1 base respectively, with 11 bases between them. The CDR3 DNA reads as TGTGCCAGCAGTTACGTTTATGAGGGCCAAGAGACCCAGTACTTC. Translated: CASSYVYEGQETQYF.

The rearrangement links TRBV5-1 to TRBJ2-1, with 10 bases fitting TRBD2. The trim removed 9 bases at V and 6 bases at J, leaving 9 bases unmatched. The CDR3 totals 14 residues. The germline gives CDR1 SGHRS, CDR2 YFSETQ. CDR3 region: CATRLAGVSNEQFF. As DNA, the CDR3 is TGCGCCACCCGGCTAGCGGGGGTAAGCAATGAGCAGTTCTTC. The full variable domain, in which reference TRBV5-1 and TRBJ2-1 provide the parts outside the CDR3, is KAGVTQTPRYLIKTRGQQVTLSCSPISGHRSVSWYQQTPGQGLQFLFEYFSETQRNKGNFPGRFSGRQFSNSRSEMNVSTLELGDSALYLCATRLAGVSNEQFFGPGTRLTVL.

This clone was recorded a few times. This rearrangement joins TRBV2 to TRBJ2-7; D is undetermined. This CDR3 contains 14 residues. The germline V and J ends were trimmed by 6 bases and 9 bases, with 21 bases remaining between them. Germline lookup yields CDR1 SNHLY and CDR2 FYNNEI. The CDR3, as DNA: TGTGCCAGCAGCAGATCCGAAACATATCCGTGGCAGTACTTC. Translating it yields CASSRSETYPWQYF.

As for this clone: The junction shows a germline mismatch at one end, possibly a read error. V gene TRBV7-6 combines with J gene TRBJ2-7; the match to TRBD1 covers 11 bases. CDR3 length: 15 residues. The germline CDR1 and CDR2 sequences are SGHVS and FNYEAQ. As DNA, the CDR3 is TGTGCCAGCAGTTTAGGGACAGGGGGCTCCTACGAGCAGTACTTC. Its translation: CASSLGTGGSYEQYF. The whole variable domain, filled in from reference TRBV7-6 and TRBJ2-7, reads GAGVSQSPRYKVTKRGQDVALRCDPISGHVSLYWYRQALGQGPEFLTYFNYEAQQDKSGLPNDRFSAERPEGSISTLTIQRTEQRDSAMYRCASSLGTGGSYEQYFGPGTRLTVT.

The rearrangement uses TRBV29-1 and TRBJ2-7, with 7 bases fitting TRBD1. The CDR3 extends over 14 amino acids. Germline assignment: CDR1 SQVTM and CDR2 ANQGSEA. J gave up 4 bases and V 5 bases, and 11 bases lay outside the gene matches. CDR3 sequence: CSVLNPGGGYEQYF. In DNA, the CDR3 is TGCAGCGTTCTCAATCCAGGGGGTGGTTACGAGCAGTACTTC.

The chain is built from TRBV7-6 and TRBJ2-7; 10 nucleotides line up with TRBD1. Germline V CDR1 and CDR2: SGHVS, FNYEAQ. With 1 base clipped from V and 4 bases from J, the junction kept 1 base outside the gene matches. The CDR3 loop spans 14 amino acids. The CDR3 region is CASSLGQGAYEQYF. CDR3 DNA sequence: TGTGCCAGCAGCTTAGGACAGGGGGCTTACGAGCAGTACTTC.

The V and J genes are TRBV4-1 and TRBJ1-6; D gene unclear. Germline V gene sequence: CDR1 MGHRA, CDR2 YSYEKL. The CDR3 is 14 amino acids. Trimming removed 3 bases at V and 3 bases at J, with 6 bases between. The CDR3 region has the DNA TGCGCCAGCAGCCAGACCGGCTATAATTCACCCCTCCACTTT. Translation: CASSQTGYNSPLHF.

The CDR3 protein is CASSSGQSSYEQYF. CDR3 in DNA: TGTGCCAGCAGCTCGGGACAGAGCTCCTACGAGCAGTACTTC. The J gene is TRBJ2-7, the V gene TRBV7-9; 7 bases are a match to TRBD1. V shed 4 bases and J 0 bases; nucleotides not matched to a gene: 3. Looked up from germline, CDR1 is SEHNR and CDR2 is FQNEAQ (reference sequence). The CDR3 has 14 residues.

The chain links TRBV4-1 to TRBJ2-5; D is unclear. Per germline, CDR1 MGHRA and CDR2 YSYEKL. CDR3 size: 15 residues. Trimming pared 0 bases from V and 4 bases from J, leaving 12 bases between. The CDR3 bases are TGCGCCAGCAGCCAAGAGGGGATTAGTGGAGAGACCCAGTACTTC. As protein: CASSQEGISGETQYF.

This chain joins TRBV2 and TRBJ2-7; TRBD2 might be the D (5 bases). CDR3 length: 15 residues. V was cut by 3 bases and J by 0 bases, with 12 bases left in between. Germline-derived CDR1 and CDR2 are SNHLY and FYNNEI. The CDR3 region is CASSEGRSLSYEQYF. CDR3 nucleotides: TGTGCCAGCAGTGAGGGGAGATCCCTCTCCTACGAGCAGTACTTC.

In this sample, this clone turned up a few times. The chain is built from TRBV6-5 and TRBJ2-3; a weak D match, TRBD2 (7 bases). The CDR3 covers 15 residues. The V and J ends lost 5 bases and 2 bases respectively, with 14 bases between them. Germline V gene sequence: CDR1 MNHEY, CDR2 SVGAGI. CDR3 nucleotide sequence: TGTGCCAGCAGTAGAGGGGGGGATCTCACAGATACGCAGTATTTT. Its translation: CASSRGGDLTDTQYF.

This sequence joins TRBV7-9 and TRBJ1-1; 7 bases fit TRBD1. Germline CDR1 SEHNR, CDR2 FQNEAQ (reference sequence). The length of the CDR3 is 15 residues. With 2 bases clipped from V and 1 base from J, the junction kept 4 bases outside the gene matches. Written as DNA, the CDR3 is TGTGCCAGCAGCTTACCCGGACAGGCGAACACTGAAGCTTTCTTT. Translation: CASSLPGQANTEAFF.

The V gene is TRBV7-9, the J gene TRBJ2-5, with 13 bases lining up with TRBD2. CDR3 size: 15 residues. V was pared by 2 bases and J by 5 bases, with 2 bases of the junction left unmatched. The germline gives CDR1 SEHNR, CDR2 FQNEAQ (reference sequence). The CDR3 sequence is CASSLTSGGAETQYF. The CDR3 nucleotides read TGTGCCAGCAGCTTAACTAGCGGGGGGGCGGAGACCCAGTACTTC.